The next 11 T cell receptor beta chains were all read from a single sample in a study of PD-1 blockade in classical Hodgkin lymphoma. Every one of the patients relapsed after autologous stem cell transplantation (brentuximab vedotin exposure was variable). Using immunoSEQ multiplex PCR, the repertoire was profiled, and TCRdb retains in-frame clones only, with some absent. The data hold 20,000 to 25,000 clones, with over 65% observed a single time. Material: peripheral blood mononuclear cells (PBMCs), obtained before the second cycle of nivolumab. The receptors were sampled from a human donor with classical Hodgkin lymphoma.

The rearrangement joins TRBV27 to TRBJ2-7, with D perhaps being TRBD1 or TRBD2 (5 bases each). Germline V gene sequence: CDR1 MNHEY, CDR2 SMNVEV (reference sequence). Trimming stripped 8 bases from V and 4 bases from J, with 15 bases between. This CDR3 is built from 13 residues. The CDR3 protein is CASPGSGRYEQYF. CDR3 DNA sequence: TGTGCCAGCCCGGGGTCGGGGCGGTACGAGCAGTACTTC.

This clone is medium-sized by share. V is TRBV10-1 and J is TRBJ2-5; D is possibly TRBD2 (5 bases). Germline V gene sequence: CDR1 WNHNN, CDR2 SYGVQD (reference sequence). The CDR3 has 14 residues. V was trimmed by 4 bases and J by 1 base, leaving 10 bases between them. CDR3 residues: CASSVGGSQETQYF. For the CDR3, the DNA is TGCGCCAGCAGTGTTGGAGGATCCCAAGAGACCCAGTACTTC.

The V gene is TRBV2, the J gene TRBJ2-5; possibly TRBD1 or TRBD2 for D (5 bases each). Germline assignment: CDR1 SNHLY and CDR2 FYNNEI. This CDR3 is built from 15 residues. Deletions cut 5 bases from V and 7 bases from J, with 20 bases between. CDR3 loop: CASSRDGRADGTQYF. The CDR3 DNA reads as TGTGCCAGCAGTAGGGACGGACGGGCGGATGGGACCCAGTACTTC.

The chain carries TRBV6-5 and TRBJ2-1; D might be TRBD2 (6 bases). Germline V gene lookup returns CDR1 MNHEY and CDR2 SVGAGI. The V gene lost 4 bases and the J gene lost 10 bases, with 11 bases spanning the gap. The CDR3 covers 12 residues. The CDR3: CASSFGGGEQFF. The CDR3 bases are TGTGCCAGCAGTTTCGGGGGAGGAGAGCAGTTCTTC.

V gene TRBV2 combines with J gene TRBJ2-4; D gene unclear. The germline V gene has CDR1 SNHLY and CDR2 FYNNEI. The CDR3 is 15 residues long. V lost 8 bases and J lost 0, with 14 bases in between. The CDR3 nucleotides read TGTGCCAGCGAGCCGACGGACGTAGCCAAAAACATTCAGTACTTC. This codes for CASEPTDVAKNIQYF. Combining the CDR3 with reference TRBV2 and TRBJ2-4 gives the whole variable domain EPEVTQTPSHQVTQMGQEVILRCVPISNHLYFYWYRQILGQKVEFLVSFYNNEISEKSEIFDDQFSVERPDGSNFTLKIRSTKLEDSAMYFCASEPTDVAKNIQYFGAGTRLSVL.

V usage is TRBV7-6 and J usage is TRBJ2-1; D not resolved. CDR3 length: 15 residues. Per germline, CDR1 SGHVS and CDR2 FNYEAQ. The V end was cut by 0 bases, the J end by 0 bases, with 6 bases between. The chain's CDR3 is CASSLASSSYNEQFF. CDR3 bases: TGTGCCAGCAGCTTAGCGTCTAGCTCCTACAATGAGCAGTTCTTC.

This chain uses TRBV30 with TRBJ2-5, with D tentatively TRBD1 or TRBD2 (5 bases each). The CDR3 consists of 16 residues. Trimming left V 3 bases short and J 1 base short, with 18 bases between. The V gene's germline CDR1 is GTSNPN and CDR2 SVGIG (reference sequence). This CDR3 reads CAWRPYGPGAQETQYF. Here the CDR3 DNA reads TGTGCCTGGAGACCTTACGGACCCGGGGCCCAAGAGACCCAGTACTTC.

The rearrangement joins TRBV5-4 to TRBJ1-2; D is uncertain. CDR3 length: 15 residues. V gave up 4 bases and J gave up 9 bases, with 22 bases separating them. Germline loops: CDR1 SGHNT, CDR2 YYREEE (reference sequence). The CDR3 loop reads CASSQTTTPRNSYTF. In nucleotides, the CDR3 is TGTGCCAGCAGCCAGACGACAACCCCAAGGAATAGCTACACCTTC.

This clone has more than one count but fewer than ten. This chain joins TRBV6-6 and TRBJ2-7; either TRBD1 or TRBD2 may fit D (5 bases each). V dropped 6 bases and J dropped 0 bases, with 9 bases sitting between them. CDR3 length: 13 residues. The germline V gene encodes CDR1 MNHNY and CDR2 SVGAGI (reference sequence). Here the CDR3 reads CASSRDGSYEQYF. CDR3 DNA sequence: TGTGCCAGCAGCCGGGACGGCTCCTACGAGCAGTACTTC.

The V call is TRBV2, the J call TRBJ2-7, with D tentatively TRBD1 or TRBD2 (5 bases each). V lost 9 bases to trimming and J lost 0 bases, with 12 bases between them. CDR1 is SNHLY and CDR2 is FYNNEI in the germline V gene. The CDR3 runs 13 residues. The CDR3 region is CASRDGSSYEQYF. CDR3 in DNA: TGTGCCAGTCGGGACGGCAGCTCCTACGAGCAGTACTTC.

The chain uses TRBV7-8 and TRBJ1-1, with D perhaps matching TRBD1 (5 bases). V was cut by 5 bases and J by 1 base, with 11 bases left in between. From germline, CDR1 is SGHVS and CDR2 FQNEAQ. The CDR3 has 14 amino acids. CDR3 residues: CASSVGQGNTEAFF. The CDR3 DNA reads TGTGCCAGCAGCGTTGGACAAGGGAACACTGAAGCTTTCTTT.